One TCR beta chain is described in this entry. Trimming removed 0 bases at V and 3 bases at J, with 13 bases between. Germline V lookup: CDR1 SGHDT, CDR2 YYEEEE. The CDR3 loop spans 15 amino acids. Using a J-beta primer mix together with a sample-barcoded 5' primer, a second PCR was run for roughly 6 to 12 cycles. In TCRdb, the 5' RACE reads were re-called with MiXCR into one record per CDR3 protein. The repertoire includes 650,000 to 950,000 distinct CDR3 sequences, under 55% of them detected once, and about a fifth sits in the top ten. This sample stems from a study of blood T cells in healthy people across ages.

V usage is TRBV5-6 and J usage is TRBJ2-7, with D uncertain. The TCR comes from a man aged 60-69 years in good health. Sequenced sample: blood. CDR3 sequence reads: CASSLGGPLFYEQYF. CDR3 bases: TGTGCCAGCAGCTTGGGCGGCCCTCTTTTCTACGAGCAGTACTTC.